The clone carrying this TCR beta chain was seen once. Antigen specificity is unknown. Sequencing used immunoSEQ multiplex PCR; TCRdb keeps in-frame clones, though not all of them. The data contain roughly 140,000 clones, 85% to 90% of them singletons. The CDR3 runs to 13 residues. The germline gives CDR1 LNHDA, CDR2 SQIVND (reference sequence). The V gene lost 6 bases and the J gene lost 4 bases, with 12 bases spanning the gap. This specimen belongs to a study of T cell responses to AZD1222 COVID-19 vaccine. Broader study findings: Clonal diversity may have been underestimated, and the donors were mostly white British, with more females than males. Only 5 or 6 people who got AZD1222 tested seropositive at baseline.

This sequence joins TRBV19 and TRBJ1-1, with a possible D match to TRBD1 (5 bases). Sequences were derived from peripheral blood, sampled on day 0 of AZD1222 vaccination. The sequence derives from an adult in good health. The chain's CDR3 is CASSLRGPTEAFF. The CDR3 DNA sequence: TGTGCCAGTAGCCTAAGGGGCCCCACTGAAGCTTTCTTT.